Included here is one T cell receptor (beta chain) sequence, with context. Its antigen is not identified. Profiling relied on immunoSEQ multiplex PCR, and the TCRdb table lists in-frame clones only, not all of them. The table lists about 50,000 clones, 65% to 75% of them singletons. The authors isolated CD4+ T cells after around 10 days of culture. The individual was infected with SARS-CoV-2 between March and December 2020, as confirmed by PCR. Subjects were given two BNT162b2 or mRNA-1273 vaccine doses. Replacing half the medium with IL-2 medium was done on days 3 and 7. Germline lookup yields CDR1 LGHNT and CDR2 FRNRAP. The germline V and J ends were trimmed by 7 bases and 5 bases, with 11 bases remaining between them. The length of the CDR3 is 12 residues. These data are taken from a study of vaccination effects on CD4 cells after COVID-19. Overall study context: Both late and early after vaccination, a few convalescent patients were sampled. Following the second dose by a median of 72 days, the post-vaccine samples were obtained.

Findings of the study overall: In convalescent patients, vaccine-induced clones largely differed from infection-induced clones.

Here the sequenced sample was CD4+ T cells from PBMCs cultured without peptide, taken after COVID-19 vaccination. This TCR was recovered from a human donor who had a prior SARS-CoV-2 infection. The chain couples TRBV12-5 to TRBJ2-5; D might be TRBD2 (6 bases). This CDR3 reads CASAPRGETQYF. Here the CDR3 DNA reads TGTGCTAGTGCTCCCCGGGGGGAGACCCAGTACTTC.